This TCR beta chain was captured in a study of cytomegalovirus exposure and HLA in healthy donors. The germline gives CDR1 GTSNPN, CDR2 SVGIG (reference sequence). The CDR3 is 13 residues long. The PCR used 60 Vbeta and 13 Jbeta primers. Assay used: immunoSEQ multiplex PCR; TCRdb lists only in-frame clones, some missing. The table includes under 150,000 clones, 70% to 85% detected once. As concerns this clone: The antigen is not known.

Findings and caveats of the study: The number of N-insertions in an Asian-associated ancestry cluster was reportedly below the roughly 670-donor mean in a later analysis.

The clonotype originates from a male donor in good health and CMV-seronegative. The specimen sequenced was PBMCs. The rearrangement links TRBV30 to TRBJ2-3; 8 bases map to TRBD2. The DNA of the CDR3 is TGTGTTGCTAGCGGGTTCAGCACAGATACGCAGTATTTT. It yields the protein CVASGFSTDTQYF.